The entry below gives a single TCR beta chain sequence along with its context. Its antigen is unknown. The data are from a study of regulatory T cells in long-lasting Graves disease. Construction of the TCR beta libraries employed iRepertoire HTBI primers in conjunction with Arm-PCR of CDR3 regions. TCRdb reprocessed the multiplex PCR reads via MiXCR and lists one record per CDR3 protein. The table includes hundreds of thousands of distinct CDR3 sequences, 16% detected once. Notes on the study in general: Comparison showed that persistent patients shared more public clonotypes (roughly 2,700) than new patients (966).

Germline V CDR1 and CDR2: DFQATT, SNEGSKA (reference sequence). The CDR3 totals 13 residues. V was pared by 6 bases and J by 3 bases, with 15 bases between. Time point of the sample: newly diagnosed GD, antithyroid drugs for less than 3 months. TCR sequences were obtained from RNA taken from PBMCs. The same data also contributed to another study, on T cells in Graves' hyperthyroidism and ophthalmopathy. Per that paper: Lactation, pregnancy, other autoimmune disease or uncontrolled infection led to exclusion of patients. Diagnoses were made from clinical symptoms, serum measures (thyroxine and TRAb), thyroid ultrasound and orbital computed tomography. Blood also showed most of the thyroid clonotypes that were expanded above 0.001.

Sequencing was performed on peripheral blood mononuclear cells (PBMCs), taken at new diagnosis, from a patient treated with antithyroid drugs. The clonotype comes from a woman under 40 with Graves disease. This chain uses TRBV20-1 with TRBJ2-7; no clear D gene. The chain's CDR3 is CSATQQPLYEQYF. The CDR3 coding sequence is TGCAGTGCAACACAGCAACCCCTCTACGAGCAGTACTTC.